The 10 T cell receptor beta chains in this list originate from one sample, sequenced in a study of cytomegalovirus exposure and HLA in healthy donors. PCR was performed using 60 Vbeta and 13 Jbeta primers. Profiled with immunoSEQ multiplex PCR; TCRdb holds only in-frame clones, not every one. The sample yields 150,000 to 200,000 clones, 80% seen once. The sample was PBMCs. Receptor source: a girl between 10 and 17 years old in good health and CMV-seropositive.

The V and J genes are TRBV7-9 and TRBJ2-1; D unclear. Trimming pared 5 bases from V and 4 bases from J, leaving 9 bases between. This CDR3 has 13 residues. CDR1 and CDR2 from the germline V gene are SEHNR and FQNEAQ (reference sequence). The CDR3 nucleotides read TGTGCCAGCAGCGCATCAGTGTACAATGAGCAGTTCTTC. This sequence encodes CASSASVYNEQFF.

The count of this clone is one. V is TRBV6-5 and J is TRBJ2-5; 7 bases align to TRBD2. The CDR3 consists of 15 residues. Germline values: CDR1 MNHEY, CDR2 SVGAGI. The V and J ends lost 3 bases and 5 bases, in that order; junction bases with no gene match: 9. CDR3 residues: CASSYDSGVWETQYF. The CDR3 nucleotides are TGTGCCAGCAGTTATGACAGCGGGGTTTGGGAGACCCAGTACTTC.

V and J are TRBV5-1 and TRBJ1-1, with no clear D. There are 15 residues in the CDR3. Germline assignment: CDR1 SGHRS and CDR2 YFSETQ. The germline V and J ends were trimmed by 0 bases and 1 base, with 10 bases remaining between them. CDR3 protein: CASSLGIQPNTEAFF. The CDR3 region has the DNA TGCGCCAGCAGCTTGGGTATACAGCCGAACACTGAAGCTTTCTTT.

The chain joins TRBV27 to TRBJ1-1; D is possibly TRBD1 (5 bases). Trimming pared 9 bases from V and 8 bases from J, leaving 25 bases between. Germline V gene data show CDR1 as MNHEY and CDR2 as SMNVEV (reference sequence). CDR3 size: 15 residues. This chain's CDR3 is CASNRAGTLGAEAFF. As DNA, the CDR3 is TGTGCCAGTAATCGAGCGGGGACCTTAGGGGCCGAAGCTTTCTTT.

This clone was seen a few times. The V gene is TRBV7-8, the J gene TRBJ2-1; maybe TRBD2 (6 bases). The CDR3 is 16 residues long. The germline CDR1 and CDR2 sequences are SGHVS and FQNEAQ. V shed 4 bases and J shed 7 bases, with 20 bases lying between them. The CDR3 DNA follows: TGTGCCAGCAGCTGGTTCGGTAGCGGAGTTGGGAATGAGCAGTTCTTC. It is translated as CASSWFGSGVGNEQFF.

The chain is built from TRBV19 and TRBJ1-5, with D tentatively TRBD1 (6 bases). Germline CDR1 and CDR2: LNHDA and SQIVND (reference sequence). Trimming shortened V by 2 bases and J by 2 bases, and 13 bases separated the two germline ends. This CDR3 is built from 16 residues. The CDR3 DNA sequence: TGTGCCAGTAGTATACTAACGGCAGGGGGCAATCAGCCCCAGCATTTT. Translated: CASSILTAGGNQPQHF. Full variable domain (outside the CDR3, taken from reference TRBV19 and TRBJ1-5): DGGITQSPKYLFRKEGQNVTLSCEQNLNHDAMYWYRQDPGQGLRLIYYSQIVNDFQKGDIAEGYSVSREKKESFPLTVTSAQKNPTAFYLCASSILTAGGNQPQHFGDGTRLSIL.

The chain uses TRBV18 and TRBJ1-1; D is unresolved. This CDR3 spans 16 amino acids. Germline loops: CDR1 KGHSH, CDR2 LQKENI. The V end lost 2 bases, the J end lost 0 bases, and 13 bases lay between the germline ends. The CDR3 spells CASSPEAGPMNTEAFF. CDR3 sequence (DNA): TGTGCCAGCTCACCAGAGGCCGGCCCGATGAACACTGAAGCTTTCTTT.

This chain links TRBV5-6 with TRBJ2-7; no reliable D call. V lost 5 bases, J lost 0 bases, and 12 bases lay in between. CDR1 is SGHDT, CDR2 YYEEEE, per germline. This CDR3 contains 14 residues. CDR3 loop: CASRSRRGSYEQYF. The CDR3 DNA follows: TGTGCCAGCAGGTCCCGCAGAGGCTCCTACGAGCAGTACTTC.

This chain connects TRBV6-5 to TRBJ1-2; the D gene is possibly TRBD1 (6 bases). V was trimmed by 6 bases and J by 0 bases, leaving 8 bases between them. The CDR3 covers 13 residues. CDR1 is MNHEY and CDR2 is SVGAGI in the germline V gene. CDR3 bases: TGTGCCAGCAGGACAGGAACTAACTATGGCTACACCTTC. Translating it yields CASRTGTNYGYTF.

The chain has TRBV9 and TRBJ1-3; D not certain. CDR1 and CDR2 from the germline V gene are SGDLS and YYNGEE. The CDR3 contains 12 residues. V dropped 6 bases and J dropped 4 bases, with 8 bases sitting between them. The CDR3 DNA reads TGTGCCAGCAAAACTCCCGGAAACACCATATATTTT. Translating it yields CASKTPGNTIYF.